These 23 T cell receptor beta chains originate from one sample sequenced in a study of blood T cell repertoires in COVID-19. Produced via immunoSEQ multiplex PCR; TCRdb's table is partial and in-frame only. The sample holds about 270,000 clones, around four fifths seen once. Sequencing was performed on peripheral blood. Receptors were obtained from a woman in her forties or fifties with active or convalescent COVID-19.

The V gene is TRBV5-7, the J gene TRBJ2-5; 7 bases are shared with TRBD1. TRBV5-7 is an ORF, and what it does is uncertain. CDR3 length: 14 amino acids. V shed 5 bases, J shed 2 bases, and the junction held 6 bases outside the gene matches. CDR3 residues: CASRPGTVQETQYF. The CDR3 nucleotides are TGTGCCAGCAGACCCGGGACAGTACAAGAGACCCAGTACTTC.

The chain uses TRBV19 and TRBJ2-1; 9 bases map to TRBD1. Germline values: CDR1 LNHDA, CDR2 SQIVND (reference sequence). The CDR3 has 17 residues. J gave up 1 base and V 5 bases, and 9 bases lay outside the gene matches. In DNA form, the CDR3 reads TGTGCCAGTAGTGACGGGACAGGGTTAAGATCCTACAATGAGCAGTTCTTC. Residues: CASSDGTGLRSYNEQFF.

J is TRBJ1-2 and V is TRBV6-5; 9 nucleotides match TRBD1. Germline CDR1 MNHEY, CDR2 SVGAGI. This CDR3 comprises 14 residues. V shed 7 bases and J 0 bases; nucleotides not matched to a gene: 3. The DNA of the CDR3 is TGTGCCAGCACTGGACAGGGGTCTAACTATGGCTACACCTTC. It specifies CASTGQGSNYGYTF.

The chain links TRBV28 to TRBJ1-2; D ambiguous. This CDR3 region has 11 residues. The germline gives CDR1 MDHEN, CDR2 SYDVKM. V was clipped by 1 base and J by 10 bases, with 7 bases between them. CDR3 sequence (DNA): TGTGCCAGCAGTTTATCCACCTACTACACCTTC. Protein product: CASSLSTYYTF.

The chain links TRBV28 to TRBJ2-7; 9 nucleotides match TRBD2. From germline, CDR1 is MDHEN and CDR2 SYDVKM. Trimming cost V 6 bases and J 0 bases; bases outside gene matches: 9. This CDR3 contains 16 residues. The CDR3 bases are TGTGCCAGCAGCCCTACCGGACTAGCGTACTCCTACGAGCAGTACTTC. Its protein product is CASSPTGLAYSYEQYF. Full variable domain (remainder filled in from reference TRBV28 and TRBJ2-7): DVKVTQSSRYLVKRTGEKVFLECVQDMDHENMFWYRQDPGLGLRLIYFSYDVKMKEKGDIPEGYSVSREKKERFSLILESASTNQTSMYLCASSPTGLAYSYEQYFGPGTRLTVT.

The chain recombines TRBV5-6 with TRBJ2-3; TRBD2 aligns across 13 bases. V shed 2 bases and J 3 bases; nucleotides not matched to a gene: 6. The germline gives CDR1 SGHDT, CDR2 YYEEEE. CDR3 length equals 17 residues. The CDR3: CASSFGTSGIRTDTQYF. The CDR3 region has the DNA TGTGCCAGCAGCTTCGGGACTAGCGGGATCAGGACAGATACGCAGTATTTT.

The chain joins TRBV12-5 to TRBJ2-7; a possible D gene is TRBD2 (5 bases). Trimming removed 3 bases at V and 6 bases at J, with 6 bases between. CDR3 length: 11 amino acids. Germline V gene sequence: CDR1 LGHNT, CDR2 FRNRAP. The chain's CDR3 is CASGFSAEQYF. The CDR3 bases are TGTGCTAGTGGTTTTAGCGCCGAGCAGTACTTC.

J is TRBJ1-6 and V is TRBV7-8, with 9 bases identical to TRBD1. The CDR3 loop spans 14 amino acids. V trimming: 4 bases; J trimming: 11 bases; junction bases outside the gene matches: 6. CDR1 is SGHVS, CDR2 FQNEAQ, per germline. The CDR3 loop is CASSWTGDSTPLHF. As DNA, the CDR3 is TGTGCCAGCAGCTGGACAGGGGATTCGACACCCCTCCACTTT.

This clone was observed a single time. Distinct nucleotide sequences in the sample also encode this CDR3. The genes are TRBV4-2 and TRBJ2-2, with TRBD2 identical over 15 bases. Germline V lookup: CDR1 LGHNA, CDR2 YNFKEQ. The trim removed 3 bases at V and 1 base at J, leaving 3 bases unmatched. CDR3 length equals 18 residues. CDR3 region: CASSHPGLAGGNTGELFF. Written as DNA, the CDR3 is TGTGCCAGCAGCCACCCGGGACTAGCGGGAGGGAACACCGGGGAGCTGTTTTTT.

The chain employs TRBV19 and TRBJ2-7, with D unresolved. The CDR3 loop spans 15 amino acids. Germline CDR1 and CDR2: LNHDA and SQIVND (reference sequence). V shed 6 bases and J shed 4 bases, with 19 bases lying between them. CDR3 sequence: CASSISTQPGYEQYF. The CDR3 region has the DNA TGTGCCAGTAGCATATCGACTCAACCCGGATACGAGCAGTACTTC.

The chain employs TRBV7-3 and TRBJ2-7, with D perhaps matching TRBD1 (5 bases). The CDR3 is 13 residues long. Trimming removed 0 bases at V and 7 bases at J, with 10 bases between. Germline V CDR1 and CDR2: SGHTA, FQGTGA. CDR3 sequence reads: CASSLTGAGEQYF. CDR3 in DNA: TGTGCCAGCAGCTTAACAGGGGCCGGGGAGCAGTACTTC.

This chain joins TRBV14 and TRBJ2-1, with 10 nucleotides matching TRBD2. V dropped 0 bases and J dropped 8; count of bases not matched to a gene: 22. Germline assignment: CDR1 SGHDN and CDR2 FVKESK. The CDR3 has 21 amino acids. The DNA of the CDR3 is TGTGCCAGCAGCCAAGATAGGAGGCGAGCGGGAGGGTTGAGGCCGCTCTATGAGCAGTTCTTC. This encodes CASSQDRRRAGGLRPLYEQFF.

V is TRBV20-1 and J is TRBJ2-1; D remains ambiguous. CDR3 length: 11 amino acids. Per the germline V gene, CDR1 is DFQATT and CDR2 is SNEGSKA (reference sequence). Trimming took off 5 bases at V and 9 bases at J, with 11 bases between the two ends. The CDR3 loop is CSARPMSEQFF. In DNA, the CDR3 is TGCAGTGCTCGCCCTATGAGTGAGCAGTTCTTC.

This clone was seen only once. The J gene is TRBJ1-1, the V gene TRBV19, with a possible D match to TRBD1 (5 bases). The germline gives CDR1 LNHDA, CDR2 SQIVND (reference sequence). This CDR3 is 13 amino acids long. Trimming pared 2 bases from V and 6 bases from J, leaving 10 bases between. The CDR3 sequence is CASSIKDTAEAFF. In nucleotides, the CDR3 is TGTGCCAGTAGTATAAAGGACACCGCTGAAGCTTTCTTT.

This chain joins TRBV2 and TRBJ2-7, with 8 bases fitting TRBD2. Per the germline V gene, CDR1 is SNHLY and CDR2 is FYNNEI. CDR3 length: 13 amino acids. The V gene end was trimmed by 3 bases and the J gene end by 6 bases; junction bases not matched to a gene: 4. CDR3 sequence: CASSDSGISEQYF. CDR3 nucleotides: TGTGCCAGCAGTGATAGCGGGATCTCCGAGCAGTACTTC.

V usage is TRBV19 and J usage is TRBJ2-7; TRBD2 matches 9 bases. The CDR3 sequence is 13 residues long. Trimming at V came to 5 bases and at J to 6 bases, leaving 5 bases not matched to a gene. Germline values: CDR1 LNHDA, CDR2 SQIVND (reference sequence). In DNA, the CDR3 is TGTGCCAGTAGTGTGGGACTAGCTTCCGAGCAGTACTTC. Translation gives CASSVGLASEQYF.

The rearrangement joins TRBV12-3 or TRBV12-4 to TRBJ2-2, with D possibly TRBD1 on 5 matching bases. Trimming took off 7 bases at V and 9 bases at J, with 15 bases between the two ends. CDR3 length equals 13 residues. CDR3 coding DNA: TGTGCCAGCACCCCCAGGGCCCCCCGGGAGCTGTTTTTT. The encoded protein is CASTPRAPRELFF.

Notes on this clone: A much more abundant neighbour one base away suggests this may be a read error. The chain couples TRBV3-1 (or the pseudogene TRBV3-2) to TRBJ2-7; 9 bases agree with TRBD1. The CDR3 spans 12 residues. The germline V gene has CDR1 LGHDT and CDR2 YNNKEL (reference sequence). J was trimmed by 3 bases and V by 8 bases; bases with no gene match: 2. The CDR3, as DNA: TGTGCCAGCGGGACAGGGATCTACGAGCAGTACTTC. As protein: CASGTGIYEQYF.

In this sample, this clone turned up once. V and J are TRBV4-1 and TRBJ1-2; 7 positions match TRBD1. Looked up from germline, CDR1 is MGHRA and CDR2 is YSYEKL. The ends lost 0 bases at V and 6 bases at J; junction bases unmatched: 1. The CDR3 spans 13 residues. The CDR3: CASSQDRGNGYTF. In DNA, the CDR3 is TGCGCCAGCAGCCAAGACAGGGGGAATGGCTACACCTTC.

The chain is built from TRBV11-2 and TRBJ2-1; possible D gene TRBD2, 5 bases. Trimming left V 5 bases short and J 6 bases short, with 14 bases between. Germline V gene sequence: CDR1 SGHAT, CDR2 FQNNGV. The CDR3 extends over 14 amino acids. The CDR3 reads CASSLQVATNEQFF. The CDR3 DNA sequence: TGTGCCAGCAGCCTCCAGGTAGCGACCAATGAGCAGTTCTTC.

The rearrangement links TRBV7-2 to TRBJ2-3; possible D gene TRBD2, 5 bases. V was pared by 0 bases and J by 1 base, with 14 bases between. This CDR3 spans 17 amino acids. Germline V lookup: CDR1 SGHTA, CDR2 FQGNSA. The CDR3 protein is CASSLALMRVGTDTQYF. The CDR3 DNA reads TGTGCCAGCAGCTTAGCGCTGATGAGGGTAGGCACAGATACGCAGTATTTT.

V gene TRBV7-3 combines with J gene TRBJ2-2, with TRBD2 matching over 7 bases. The V gene's germline CDR1 is SGHTA and CDR2 FQGTGA. Germline trimming cut 1 base from V and 7 bases from J; bases unmatched to any gene: 3. CDR3 length equals 14 residues. The CDR3 here is CASSLIASGGELFF. Written as DNA, the CDR3 is TGTGCCAGCAGCTTAATCGCTAGCGGCGGGGAGCTGTTTTTT.

This chain links TRBV5-1 with TRBJ1-6; D call uncertain. Per the germline V gene, CDR1 is SGHRS and CDR2 is YFSETQ. This CDR3 region has 17 residues. V lost 0 bases and J 0 bases, leaving 10 bases between the germline ends. The CDR3 region is CASSLGTPSSYNSPLHF. In DNA form, the CDR3 reads TGCGCCAGCAGCTTGGGTACACCTAGCTCCTATAATTCACCCCTCCACTTT.